This is a list of T cell receptor beta chains from one sample in a study of T-cell reconstitution after alpha-beta-depleted transplantation in children. TCRdb reprocessed the PCR reads with MiXCR, giving one entry per CDR3 protein. This table has approximately 420,000 distinct CDR3 sequences, 11% appearing once. The sample consisted of PBMCs from the stem cell graft donor, taken from the stem cell graft. The receptors shown here come from a human donor who donated a stem cell graft to a child with acute myeloid leukemia. Each CDR3 is given with its conserved first and last residue. The order of the fields is clone size, V gene, J gene, D gene, CDR3 protein, CDR3 DNA. A D gene is named only where the DNA matches it firmly. Clone size is given for some rows only: seen once, a few or many times, or a class if the clone is expanded.

.	TRBV5-1	TRBJ2-1	TRBD1	CASSLGGTASYNEQFF	TGCGCCAGCAGCTTGGGAGGGACAGCTTCCTACAATGAGCAGTTCTTC
.	TRBV11-1	TRBJ2-2	.	CASSCNLQVGADTGELFF	TGTGCCAGCAGCTGTAATCTCCAGGTCGGGGCAGACACCGGGGAGCTGTTTTTT
.	TRBV12-5	TRBJ2-5	.	CASGLVPSRGWETQYF	TGTGCTAGTGGTTTGGTACCGAGTAGGGGGTGGGAGACCCAGTACTTC
.	TRBV12-3/TRBV12-4	TRBJ1-5	.	CASRQYSNQPQHF	TGTGCCAGTAGACAGTATAGCAATCAGCCCCAGCATTTT
many	TRBV29-1	TRBJ2-2	TRBD2	CSAYTSAGGDTGELFF	TGCAGCGCCTACACATCAGCGGGGGGGGACACCGGGGAGCTGTTTTTT
.	TRBV7-6	TRBJ1-1	.	CASSFGEGTEAFF	TGTGCCAGCAGCTTTGGGGAGGGGACTGAAGCTTTCTTT
few	TRBV5-1	TRBJ2-7	TRBD2	CASRQTSTSLYEQYF	TGCGCCAGCAGACAGACTAGCACCTCCCTTTACGAGCAGTACTTC
many	TRBV5-4	TRBJ2-1	TRBD1	CASSLAPTPLSGQVAYNEQFF	TGTGCCAGCAGCTTGGCTCCAACCCCTCTCTCGGGACAGGTGGCCTACAATGAGCAGTTCTTC
.	TRBV6-5	TRBJ1-2	.	CASTYSGSRAGYTF	TGTGCCAGCACTTACTCGGGGTCACGCGCGGGCTACACCTTC
few	TRBV5-1	TRBJ2-3	TRBD1	CASSLGGQGATDTQYF	TGCGCCAGCAGCCTGGGGGGACAGGGGGCAACAGATACGCAGTATTTT
few	TRBV29-1	TRBJ2-2	.	CSVFAGELFF	TGCAGCGTTTTCGCCGGGGAGCTGTTTTTT
.	TRBV5-6	TRBJ2-5	TRBD2	CASSSSGGAETQYF	TGTGCCAGCAGCTCTAGCGGGGGGGCAGAGACCCAGTACTTC
.	TRBV10-2	TRBJ1-1	TRBD1	CASSRRGRDTEAFF	TGCGCCAGCAGTCGGAGGGGGCGGGACACTGAAGCTTTCTTT
.	TRBV4-2	TRBJ2-7	TRBD2	CASSQGSSRRECYEQYF	TGTGCCAGCAGCCAAGGATCGTCTCGGCGGGAGTGTTACGAGCAGTACTTC
many	TRBV3-1	TRBJ2-7	.	CASSQDRDLTSYEQYF	TGTGCCAGCAGCCAAGACCGGGACCTTACTTCCTACGAGCAGTACTTC
.	TRBV5-4	TRBJ1-4	TRBD1	CASSLQGAAEKLFF	TGTGCCAGCAGCCTCCAGGGGGCGGCGGAAAAACTGTTTTTT
many	TRBV6-5	TRBJ2-1	TRBD1	CASSYGTGYNEQFF	TGTGCCAGCAGTTATGGGACAGGTTATAATGAGCAGTTCTTC
few	TRBV5-6	TRBJ2-1	.	CASSLGEGVPLSYNEQFF	TGTGCCAGCAGCTTAGGTGAAGGGGTCCCCCTTAGCTACAATGAGCAGTTCTTC
few	TRBV19	TRBJ1-5	.	CASSSQSGNQPQHF	TGTGCCAGTAGTTCACAATCGGGCAATCAGCCCCAGCATTTT
.	TRBV29-1	TRBJ1-2	.	CSGGKGDGYTF	TGCAGCGGCGGGAAGGGGGACGGCTACACCTTC
.	TRBV28	TRBJ2-3	TRBD2	CASRNSGGVTDTQYF	TGTGCCAGCAGGAATAGCGGGGGGGTCACAGATACGCAGTATTTT
few	TRBV20-1	TRBJ1-5	.	CSAREPGRSNQPQHF	TGCAGTGCTAGAGAACCCGGCCGGAGCAATCAGCCCCAGCATTTT
.	TRBV6-1	TRBJ2-2	.	CASSSKGGTGELFF	TGTGCCAGCAGCTCCAAGGGTGGCACCGGGGAGCTGTTTTTT
many	TRBV6-2/TRBV6-3	TRBJ1-6	.	CASRTSGQPRAPLHF	TGTGCCAGCAGGACTTCGGGCCAACCCAGGGCACCCCTCCACTTT
.	TRBV20-1	TRBJ2-7	TRBD2	CSARDSRAGDEQYF	TGCAGTGCTAGAGATAGTAGGGCGGGGGACGAGCAGTACTTC
few	TRBV3-1	TRBJ2-5	TRBD1	CASSQGDRRETQYF	TGTGCCAGCAGCCAAGGGGACAGAAGGGAGACCCAGTACTTC
.	TRBV5-1	TRBJ2-7	TRBD2	CASSSPGLAGGEQYF	TGCGCCAGCAGCTCGCCGGGACTAGCGGGAGGCGAGCAGTACTTC
.	TRBV7-9	TRBJ1-1	.	CASSSPSGRPNPEAFF	TGTGCCAGCAGCTCCCCATCCGGCAGGCCGAACCCTGAAGCTTTCTTT
many	TRBV5-4	TRBJ2-1	TRBD2	CASSLGLAGENEQFF	TGTGCCAGCAGCTTGGGACTAGCGGGAGAAAATGAGCAGTTCTTC
.	TRBV4-3	TRBJ2-7	.	CASSQVRTDEQYF	TGCGCCAGCAGCCAAGTCAGAACAGACGAGCAGTACTTC
few	TRBV20-1	TRBJ2-1	.	CSAREGAGEQFF	TGCAGTGCCCGGGAGGGGGCTGGTGAGCAGTTCTTC
.	TRBV13	TRBJ2-1	.	CASSFQYNEQFF	TGTGCCAGCAGCTTCCAGTACAATGAGCAGTTCTTC
few	TRBV14	TRBJ2-1	TRBD2	CASSQDFPDWRGGEGYNEQFF	TGTGCCAGCAGCCAAGATTTTCCTGACTGGCGGGGGGGCGAGGGCTACAATGAGCAGTTCTTC
few	TRBV7-2	TRBJ2-5	TRBD2	CASSGGLAGVRETQYF	TGTGCCAGCAGCGGAGGTCTAGCGGGAGTTCGGGAGACCCAGTACTTC
few	TRBV20-1	TRBJ1-1	.	CSALSQGVNTEAFF	TGCAGTGCCCTCAGTCAGGGAGTGAACACTGAAGCTTTCTTT
.	TRBV20-1	TRBJ2-5	.	CGYTIQAGETQYF	TGCGGGTATACCATCCAGGCCGGGGAGACCCAGTACTTC